This entry features one T cell receptor beta chain sequence. This record belongs to a study of blood T cell repertoires in COVID-19. Study overall: Spain, Italy and the United States supplied samples that represented acute and convalescent COVID-19.

The cohort comprised adults aged about 18 to 90 years residing in about two dozen US areas. Assignment of participants to cohorts was predicated upon participant-reported clinical history. Each recovered donor of Cohort 3 presented with two negative PCRs, clearance, or symptom resolution. V was clipped by 1 base and J by 4 bases; unmatched bases: 18. The CDR3 loop spans 18 amino acids. Looked up from germline, CDR1 is GTSNPN and CDR2 is SVGIG (reference sequence). Some clones are missing from TCRdb's copy, which holds only in-frame ones; the method was immunoSEQ multiplex PCR. The sample carries about 250,000 clones, 80% to 90% recorded once.

Material: PBMCs or T cells enriched from blood (not recorded which). The receptor's source is a man aged 35-49 years who had recovered from COVID-19. The rearrangement uses TRBV30 and TRBJ2-7, with 8 positions matching TRBD1. The CDR3 bases are TGTGCCTGGAGTGGATTACGACAGGGGTATCTTCAATCTTACGAGCAGTACTTC. This sequence encodes CAWSGLRQGYLQSYEQYF.